A selection of T cell receptor beta chains follows, all from one sample in a study of OX40 agonist ivuxolimab in advanced cancers. Assay: immunoSEQ multiplex PCR; the TCRdb copy retains only in-frame clones and omits some. The sample carries approximately 59,000 clones, under 90% recorded once. The source material was CD4+ or CD8+ T cells sorted from blood, sampled in a trial of the OX40 agonist ivuxolimab. Source of these receptors: an adult with an advanced solid tumor such as melanoma, head and neck, liver or kidney cancer. CDR3s include the opening cysteine and the closing phenylalanine or tryptophan. A D gene is named only where the DNA matches it firmly. Rows give clone size only sometimes, using once, few, many, or a class for an expanded clone.

d_gene: -
j_gene: TRBJ2-1
abundance: -
v_gene: TRBV11-2
CDR3nt: TGTGCCAGCAGCTTAGATTTCGCAGTAGAAGATGAGCAGTTCTTC
CDR3aa: CASSLDFAVEDEQFF

d_gene: -
j_gene: TRBJ2-1
abundance: once
v_gene: TRBV6-6
CDR3nt: TGTGCCAGCACCTCCGGACAGCCCCTTCATGAGCAGTTCTTC
CDR3aa: CASTSGQPLHEQFF

d_gene: TRBD1
j_gene: TRBJ1-5
abundance: few
v_gene: TRBV6-5
CDR3nt: TGTGCCAGCAGTCAGGGACAGAGCAATCAGCCCCAGCATTTT
CDR3aa: CASSQGQSNQPQHF

d_gene: TRBD1
j_gene: TRBJ1-2
abundance: -
v_gene: TRBV6-5
CDR3nt: TGTGCCAGCAGTTCACAGGGGGGCAATGGCTACACCTTC
CDR3aa: CASSSQGGNGYTF

d_gene: -
j_gene: TRBJ2-1
abundance: -
v_gene: TRBV29-1
CDR3nt: TGCAGCGTTGAACGACAGCACAATGAGCAGTTCTTC
CDR3aa: CSVERQHNEQFF

d_gene: -
j_gene: TRBJ1-2
abundance: once
v_gene: TRBV7-3
CDR3nt: TGTGCCAGCAGCTTATCGCCGGGATTTTATGGCTACACCTTC
CDR3aa: CASSLSPGFYGYTF

d_gene: -
j_gene: TRBJ2-3
abundance: -
v_gene: TRBV29-1
CDR3nt: TGCAGCGTTGAAGAGCCTCAGTTGGCCACAGATACGCAGTATTTT
CDR3aa: CSVEEPQLATDTQYF

d_gene: -
j_gene: TRBJ2-7
abundance: -
v_gene: TRBV4-3
CDR3nt: TGCGCCAGCAGCCAAGATACCGATCTTTGGGCCTACGAGCAGTACTTC
CDR3aa: CASSQDTDLWAYEQYF

d_gene: TRBD2
j_gene: TRBJ2-1
abundance: -
v_gene: TRBV7-9
CDR3nt: TGTGCCAGCAGCTTAGGGACTAGCGGGAGGATCTCGGATGAGCAGTTCTTC
CDR3aa: CASSLGTSGRISDEQFF

d_gene: -
j_gene: TRBJ1-1
abundance: -
v_gene: TRBV28
CDR3nt: TGTGCCAGCAGTTTAGGAGGGGAAAACACTGAAGCTTTCTTT
CDR3aa: CASSLGGENTEAFF

d_gene: -
j_gene: TRBJ2-7
abundance: -
v_gene: TRBV20-1
CDR3nt: TGCAGTGCCCCGACGGGGTACGAGCAGTACTTC
CDR3aa: CSAPTGYEQYF

d_gene: TRBD2
j_gene: TRBJ2-1
abundance: once
v_gene: TRBV11-3
CDR3nt: TGTGCCAGCAGCTTAGGGGGTCGGGGGGATCAGTTCTTC
CDR3aa: CASSLGGRGDQFF

d_gene: -
j_gene: TRBJ2-5
abundance: -
v_gene: TRBV7-8
CDR3nt: TGTGCCAGCAGCTTAGCAAGGACCGACAAGCAGGAGACCCAGTACTTC
CDR3aa: CASSLARTDKQETQYF

d_gene: -
j_gene: TRBJ1-2
abundance: -
v_gene: TRBV29-1
CDR3nt: TGCAGCGTTGAGGGGACACCCGGAGGCTACACCTTC
CDR3aa: CSVEGTPGGYTF

d_gene: -
j_gene: TRBJ1-2
abundance: few
v_gene: TRBV7-2
CDR3nt: TGTGCCAGCAGCTTAGCAGAGGAGAGCGGGGAGAACTATGGCTACACCTTC
CDR3aa: CASSLAEESGENYGYTF

d_gene: TRBD1
j_gene: TRBJ1-1
abundance: -
v_gene: TRBV7-2
CDR3nt: TGTGCCAGTCGGACAGGGCAGAACACTGAAGCTTTCTTT
CDR3aa: CASRTGQNTEAFF